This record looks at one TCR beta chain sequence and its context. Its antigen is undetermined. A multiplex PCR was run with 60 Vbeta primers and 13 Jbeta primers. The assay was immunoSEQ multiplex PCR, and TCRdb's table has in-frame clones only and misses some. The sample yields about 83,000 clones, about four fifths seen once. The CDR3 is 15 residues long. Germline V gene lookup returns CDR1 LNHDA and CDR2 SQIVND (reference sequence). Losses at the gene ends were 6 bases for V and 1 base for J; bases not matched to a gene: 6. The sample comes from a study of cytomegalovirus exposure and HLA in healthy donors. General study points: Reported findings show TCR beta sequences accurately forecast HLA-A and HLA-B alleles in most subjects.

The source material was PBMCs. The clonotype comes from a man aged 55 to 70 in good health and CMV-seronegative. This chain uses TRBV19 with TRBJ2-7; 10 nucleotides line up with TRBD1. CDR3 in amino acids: CASSVTGGASYEQYF. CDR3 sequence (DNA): TGTGCCAGTAGCGTGACAGGGGGCGCTTCCTACGAGCAGTACTTC.